This is a list of T cell receptor beta chains from one sample in a study of neurological immune-mediated disorders. TCRdb reprocessed the 5' RACE reads with MiXCR, giving one entry per CDR3 protein. The table shows roughly 50,000 distinct CDR3 sequences, with about 26% occurring only once. Sequencing was done on a sample of PBMCs. The source of these receptors is a woman in her seventies in good health. The CDR3 runs from the conserved cysteine through the conserved F or W. D genes are given only for firm matches. The size entry is marked missing in some rows and otherwise reads once, few, many or a size class.

TRBV7-9	TRBJ2-3	-	-	CASSLPGPGIHTQYF	TGTGCCAGCAGCTTACCGGGCCCAGGGATCCATACGCAGTATTTT
TRBV20-1	TRBJ2-5	-	TRBD2	CSAAGEETQYF	TGCAGTGCGGCGGGGGAAGAGACCCAGTACTTC
TRBV29-1	TRBJ2-1	many	TRBD2	CSVARTSGTNEQFF	TGCAGCGTTGCTCGGACTAGCGGGACTAATGAGCAGTTCTTC
TRBV5-1	TRBJ2-7	many	-	CASSLGEDREQYF	TGCGCCAGCAGCTTGGGGGAGGACCGCGAGCAGTACTTC
TRBV20-1	TRBJ1-2	many	TRBD1	CSARDGRTGATGGYTF	TGCAGTGCTAGAGATGGGAGGACAGGGGCAACAGGTGGCTACACCTTC
TRBV27	TRBJ2-1	-	TRBD2	CASSSTWTSEYNEQFF	TGTGCCAGCAGTTCGACCTGGACTAGCGAGTACAATGAGCAGTTTTTC
TRBV10-3	TRBJ1-2	many	-	CAISGDWGGYGYTF	TGTGCCATCAGCGGAGACTGGGGCGGCTATGGCTACACCTTC
TRBV20-1	TRBJ2-1	many	-	CRAGRGGYNEQFF	TGCAGGGCTGGTCGAGGGGGTTACAATGAGCAGTTCTTC
TRBV5-1	TRBJ1-1	many	TRBD1	CASSSRTGTYTEAFF	TGCGCCAGCAGCTCCCGGACAGGGACGTACACTGAAGCTTTCTTT
TRBV6-1	TRBJ2-3	-	TRBD1	CASSETGVRTQYF	TGTGCCAGCAGCGAAACAGGGGTCCGTACGCAGTATTTT
TRBV20-1	TRBJ2-5	many	-	CSRTDTGDHQETQYF	TGCAGCAGAACAGATACGGGGGACCACCAAGAGACCCAGTACTTC
TRBV18	TRBJ2-5	-	-	CASSPGRQETQYF	TGTGCCAGCTCACCAGGTCGCCAAGAGACCCAGTACTTC
TRBV20-1	TRBJ1-1	many	-	CSARESANTEAFF	TGCAGTGCTAGGGAGAGCGCAAACACTGAAGCTTTCTTT
TRBV12-3/TRBV12-4	TRBJ2-1	-	-	CASSLVKGGNEQFF	TGTGCCAGCAGTTTAGTGAAAGGGGGCAATGAGCAGTTCTTC
TRBV20-1	TRBJ1-4	many	-	CSARALGGATNEKLFF	TGCAGTGCTAGAGCCCTTGGCGGGGCAACTAATGAAAAACTGTTTTTT
TRBV6-5	TRBJ1-1	few	-	CASRGAGDNTEAFF	TGTGCCAGCAGGGGGGCAGGAGATAACACTGAAGCTTTCTTT
TRBV7-2	TRBJ2-7	many	-	CASSPHQNLNSYEQYF	TGTGCCAGCAGCCCCCACCAAAACCTTAACTCCTACGAGCAGTACTTC
TRBV20-1	TRBJ2-5	many	-	CSARGGPQETQYF	TGCAGTGCTAGGGGGGGGCCCCAAGAGACCCAGTACTTC
TRBV10-3	TRBJ2-2	many	TRBD2	CAISREALNTGELFF	TGTGCCATCTCACGGGAGGCCCTAAACACCGGGGAGCTGTTTTTT
TRBV7-2	TRBJ1-2	many	-	CASGPGWAYGYTF	TGTGCCAGTGGACCCGGTTGGGCCTATGGCTACACCTTC